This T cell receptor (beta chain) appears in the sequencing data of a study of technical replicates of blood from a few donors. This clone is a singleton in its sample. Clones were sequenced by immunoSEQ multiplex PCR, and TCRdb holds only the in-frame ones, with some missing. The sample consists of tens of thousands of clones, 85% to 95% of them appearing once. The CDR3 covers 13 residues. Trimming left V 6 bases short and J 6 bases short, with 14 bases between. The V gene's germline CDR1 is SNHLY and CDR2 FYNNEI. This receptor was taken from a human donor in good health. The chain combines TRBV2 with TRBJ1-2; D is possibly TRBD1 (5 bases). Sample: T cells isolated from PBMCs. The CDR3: CASRPGREDGYTF. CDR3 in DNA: TGTGCCAGCAGGCCGGGCAGGGAGGATGGCTACACCTTC.